A selection of T cell receptor beta chains follows, all from one sample in a study of blood T cell repertoires in COVID-19. The assay was immunoSEQ multiplex PCR, and TCRdb's table has in-frame clones only and misses some. The sample carries some 150,000 clones, 85% recorded once. Specimen: peripheral blood. Receptors were obtained from a man aged 50 to 60 with acute or convalescent COVID-19. Each CDR3 is given with its conserved first and last residue. The order of the fields is clone size, V gene, J gene, D gene, CDR3 protein. D genes are given only for firm matches. Clone sizes are given selectively: once, few, many, or a class where the clone is expanded.

clone_size: NA
v_call: TRBV28
j_call: TRBJ2-1
d_call: TRBD2
cdr3_aa: CASNGAGYNEQFF

clone_size: NA
v_call: TRBV19
j_call: TRBJ2-7
d_call: NA
cdr3_aa: CASSGPTNYEQYF

clone_size: NA
v_call: TRBV4-1
j_call: TRBJ2-7
d_call: TRBD2
cdr3_aa: CASSQLAGLVAHEQYF

clone_size: NA
v_call: TRBV7-9
j_call: TRBJ1-2
d_call: NA
cdr3_aa: CASSVRQVPRGYTF

clone_size: NA
v_call: TRBV18
j_call: TRBJ1-2
d_call: NA
cdr3_aa: CASSPRRVSNYGYTF

clone_size: NA
v_call: TRBV19
j_call: TRBJ2-7
d_call: NA
cdr3_aa: CASSIRGFSYEQYF

clone_size: NA
v_call: TRBV4-1
j_call: TRBJ2-2
d_call: NA
cdr3_aa: CASSQDYPRQTGELFF

clone_size: NA
v_call: TRBV12-5
j_call: TRBJ2-4
d_call: TRBD2
cdr3_aa: CASGSGGGANIQYF

clone_size: NA
v_call: TRBV13
j_call: TRBJ2-5
d_call: TRBD1
cdr3_aa: CASSSTGAGETQYF

clone_size: once
v_call: TRBV11-1
j_call: TRBJ1-2
d_call: TRBD1
cdr3_aa: CASSPDRGGGYTF

clone_size: NA
v_call: TRBV30
j_call: TRBJ1-5
d_call: NA
cdr3_aa: CAWSFLPGREVNQPQHF

clone_size: few
v_call: TRBV6-5
j_call: TRBJ2-7
d_call: NA
cdr3_aa: CASSDSASYEQYF

clone_size: NA
v_call: TRBV14
j_call: TRBJ1-1
d_call: NA
cdr3_aa: CASSLQENTEAFF

clone_size: NA
v_call: TRBV30
j_call: TRBJ2-7
d_call: TRBD2
cdr3_aa: CAWKAHSGGDTSYEQYF

clone_size: NA
v_call: TRBV11-2
j_call: TRBJ2-5
d_call: TRBD2
cdr3_aa: CASSFLAGGGQETQYF

clone_size: NA
v_call: TRBV9
j_call: TRBJ2-1
d_call: TRBD1
cdr3_aa: CASSPEDRYRPEYNEQFF

clone_size: NA
v_call: TRBV10-1
j_call: TRBJ2-3
d_call: NA
cdr3_aa: CASSESRGVSTDTQYF

clone_size: NA
v_call: TRBV6-5
j_call: TRBJ2-7
d_call: TRBD2
cdr3_aa: CASRTSGNNEQYF

clone_size: NA
v_call: TRBV7-9
j_call: TRBJ1-2
d_call: TRBD1
cdr3_aa: CASSLADRGGKWDGYTF

clone_size: NA
v_call: TRBV11-2
j_call: TRBJ2-1
d_call: NA
cdr3_aa: CASSLGSGSYNEQFF

clone_size: NA
v_call: TRBV6-5
j_call: TRBJ1-1
d_call: TRBD1
cdr3_aa: CASRKTGAGHTEAFF

clone_size: once
v_call: TRBV6-5
j_call: TRBJ1-1
d_call: NA
cdr3_aa: CASSYSSRIPNTEAFF

clone_size: few
v_call: TRBV6-5
j_call: TRBJ2-1
d_call: NA
cdr3_aa: CASSLSGSSYNEQFF